This is a list of T cell receptor beta chains from one sample in a study of blood T cell repertoires in COVID-19. Clones were sequenced by immunoSEQ multiplex PCR, and TCRdb holds only the in-frame ones, with some missing. The sample records roughly 150,000 clones, 87% being singletons. Sequencing used peripheral blood. The receptors were gathered from a human donor in a cohort sampled during active COVID-19. CDR3s include the opening cysteine and the closing phenylalanine or tryptophan. A D gene is named only where the DNA matches it firmly. Some rows mark clone size as missing; the rest say once, few, many or name a class of expanded clone.

V gene	J gene	D gene	clone size	CDR3 protein	CDR3 DNA
TRBV30	TRBJ2-1	NA	NA	CAWSDTPSNEQFF	TGTGCCTGGAGCGATACTCCTAGTAATGAGCAGTTCTTC
TRBV7-2	TRBJ2-7	NA	NA	CASSPSMGLEQYF	TGTGCCAGCAGCCCGTCGATGGGGCTCGAGCAGTACTTC
TRBV15	TRBJ1-5	NA	NA	CATSTDPNQPQHF	TGTGCCACCAGCACAGACCCGAATCAGCCCCAGCATTTT
TRBV19	TRBJ1-5	NA	few	CASSSGVGNQPQHF	TGTGCCAGTAGTTCCGGGGTGGGCAATCAGCCCCAGCATTTT
TRBV28	TRBJ2-7	NA	NA	CASTLGGEQYF	TGTGCCAGCACATTAGGAGGCGAGCAGTACTTC
TRBV5-4	TRBJ2-3	TRBD2	NA	CASSLGTSGRDTQYF	TGTGCCAGCAGCTTGGGGACTAGCGGGAGGGATACGCAGTATTTT
TRBV19	TRBJ2-7	NA	NA	CASSIGGTRHEQYF	TGTGCCAGTAGTATAGGAGGGACAAGACACGAGCAGTACTTC
TRBV13	TRBJ2-2	NA	once	CASSLGGRGNTGELFF	TGTGCCAGCAGCTTAGGAGGACGGGGGAACACCGGGGAGCTGTTTTTT
TRBV9	TRBJ2-2	NA	few	CASSVLANTGELFF	TGTGCCAGCAGCGTATTAGCGAACACCGGGGAGCTGTTTTTT
TRBV7-3	TRBJ2-7	TRBD1	NA	CASSLNGGTDYYEQYF	TGTGCCAGCAGCTTAAATGGTGGGACAGATTACTACGAGCAGTACTTC
TRBV9	TRBJ2-1	TRBD2	NA	CASSKTSGGYNEQFF	TGTGCCAGCAGCAAAACTAGCGGGGGGTACAATGAGCAGTTCTTC
TRBV10-2	TRBJ2-7	TRBD2	NA	CASSDRAGGIRHEQYF	TGCGCCAGCAGTGATCGGGCGGGGGGGATCAGGCACGAGCAGTACTTC
TRBV6-6	TRBJ2-7	NA	NA	CASTSTGSLYYEQYF	TGTGCCAGCACCTCCACCGGGAGCCTATACTACGAGCAGTACTTC
TRBV9	TRBJ1-3	NA	NA	CASSPGGGPGNTIYF	TGTGCCAGCAGCCCCGGGGGGGGACCTGGAAACACCATATATTTT
TRBV3-1/TRBV3-2	TRBJ1-6	TRBD1	once	CASSQDIRTGRSPLHF	TGTGCCAGCAGCCAAGACATCAGGACAGGACGATCACCCCTCCACTTT
TRBV27	TRBJ1-2	TRBD1	NA	CASRRTGGRGGGYTF	TGTGCCAGCAGGAGGACAGGGGGAAGAGGTGGTGGCTACACCTTC
TRBV7-9	TRBJ1-2	NA	NA	CASTQGTYGYTF	TGTGCCAGCACCCAGGGGACCTATGGCTACACCTTC
TRBV27	TRBJ2-7	NA	NA	CASSLESGRVYEQYF	TGTGCCAGCAGTTTAGAGTCCGGGCGGGTCTACGAGCAGTACTTC
TRBV11-2	TRBJ1-2	NA	once	CASSLANYGYTF	TGTGCCAGCAGCTTAGCAAACTATGGCTACACCTTC
TRBV24-1	TRBJ2-1	TRBD2	few	CATSDLPGTSGSGRQFF	TGTGCCACCAGTGATTTGCCGGGGACTAGCGGGAGCGGAAGGCAGTTCTTC
TRBV5-6	TRBJ1-6	TRBD1	NA	CASSFTGGENSPLHF	TGTGCCAGCAGTTTTACAGGGGGGGAGAATTCACCCCTCCACTTT
TRBV27	TRBJ1-1	NA	NA	CASSAWGQRNTEAFF	TGTGCCAGCAGTGCCTGGGGGCAGCGGAACACTGAAGCTTTCTTT
TRBV7-3	TRBJ2-1	NA	NA	CASSLGWTAYNEQFF	TGTGCCAGCAGCCTCGGTTGGACAGCCTACAATGAGCAGTTCTTC
TRBV29-1	TRBJ2-3	NA	NA	CSVAGVQGDTQYF	TGCAGCGTTGCTGGAGTTCAGGGGGATACGCAGTATTTT
TRBV5-1	TRBJ2-5	NA	NA	CASSLAFQETQYF	TGCGCCAGCAGCTTGGCCTTCCAAGAGACCCAGTACTTC
TRBV5-5	TRBJ2-7	TRBD1	NA	CASSLIEGQFYEQYF	TGTGCCAGCAGCTTAATTGAGGGACAGTTTTACGAGCAGTACTTC
TRBV2	TRBJ1-1	NA	few	CASRGGFPEAFF	TGTGCCAGCAGGGGGGGTTTCCCTGAAGCTTTCTTT
TRBV27	TRBJ2-7	TRBD1	NA	CASSLFQGAYEQYF	TGTGCCAGCAGTTTATTCCAGGGGGCCTACGAGCAGTACTTC
TRBV2	TRBJ2-7	NA	NA	CASRATVSYEQYF	TGTGCCAGCAGGGCCACAGTATCCTACGAGCAGTACTTC
TRBV28	TRBJ1-2	TRBD1	NA	CASMQGAEYYGYTF	TGTGCCAGCATGCAGGGGGCTGAGTACTATGGCTACACCTTC
TRBV19	TRBJ1-2	TRBD1	NA	CASSIGHDRVNYGYTF	TGTGCCAGTAGTATAGGACATGACAGGGTAAACTATGGCTACACCTTC
TRBV7-3	TRBJ2-3	TRBD2	NA	CASSLMFAARGLETDTQYF	TGTGCCAGCAGCTTAATGTTTGCGGCCCGGGGACTAGAAACAGATACGCAGTATTTT
TRBV6-5	TRBJ1-6	NA	NA	CASSYFKADSPLHF	TGTGCCAGCAGTTACTTTAAGGCGGATTCACCCCTCCACTTT
TRBV7-6	TRBJ2-7	NA	NA	CASSPNSEGTGSRGGGRQYF	TGTGCCAGCAGCCCCAACAGCGAGGGAACAGGGTCCCGAGGGGGTGGTAGGCAGTACTTC
TRBV2	TRBJ2-3	TRBD1	NA	CASSLRSRTGRPTDTQYF	TGTGCCAGCAGTTTACGATCTCGGACAGGGAGGCCCACAGATACGCAGTATTTT
TRBV30	TRBJ2-7	TRBD1	few	CAWSVRGTGVYEQYF	TGTGCCTGGAGTGTAAGGGGGACAGGGGTCTACGAGCAGTACTTC
TRBV30	TRBJ2-3	TRBD2	once	CAWGTSVSTDTQYF	TGTGCCTGGGGGACTAGCGTTTCCACAGATACGCAGTATTTT
TRBV25-1	TRBJ2-7	TRBD1	NA	CASSVGTGYEQYF	TGTGCCAGCAGTGTAGGGACAGGATACGAGCAGTACTTC
TRBV7-2	TRBJ2-7	TRBD1	once	CASSLGGQGYEQYF	TGTGCCAGCAGCTTAGGAGGACAGGGCTACGAGCAGTACTTC
TRBV10-1	TRBJ2-1	TRBD2	once	CALNPHPGLAGGSNEQFF	TGCGCTCTCAACCCGCACCCGGGCCTAGCGGGAGGGTCTAATGAGCAGTTCTTC
TRBV6-5	TRBJ1-4	TRBD1	NA	CASSRRQGFEKLFF	TGTGCCAGCAGTAGAAGACAGGGGTTTGAAAAACTGTTTTTT
TRBV7-3	TRBJ2-5	TRBD1	NA	CASSFGQGITLQETQYF	TGTGCCAGCAGCTTTGGACAGGGTATAACCCTCCAAGAGACCCAGTACTTC
TRBV5-6	TRBJ2-3	TRBD1	NA	CASSLVTGVNTQYF	TGTGCCAGCAGCTTGGTTACAGGGGTAAATACGCAGTATTTT
TRBV7-9	TRBJ2-7	NA	NA	CASSPQNEQYF	TGTGCCAGCAGCCCCCAAAACGAGCAGTACTTC
TRBV2	TRBJ2-7	NA	NA	CASNGREQYF	TGTGCCAGCAACGGTCGCGAGCAGTACTTC
TRBV15	TRBJ2-7	NA	once	CATSPRRGASATYEQYF	TGTGCCACCAGCCCAAGGCGTGGTGCTAGCGCGACCTACGAGCAGTACTTC
TRBV29-1	TRBJ1-2	TRBD1	NA	CSVGPDTQGESNYGYTF	TGCAGCGTTGGGCCGGACACACAGGGGGAATCTAACTATGGCTACACCTTC
TRBV5-1	TRBJ2-7	TRBD2	NA	CASSLALPASGFSYEQYF	TGCGCCAGCAGCTTGGCCCTGCCTGCTAGCGGGTTCTCCTACGAGCAGTACTTC
TRBV11-1	TRBJ2-7	TRBD1	NA	CASSLNPGQGREQYF	TGTGCCAGCAGCCTGAACCCGGGACAGGGTCGCGAGCAGTACTTC
TRBV5-6	TRBJ2-7	TRBD1	NA	CASSLYGQGSSYEQYF	TGTGCCAGCAGCTTGTATGGACAGGGGAGCTCCTACGAGCAGTACTTC
TRBV28	TRBJ2-7	NA	NA	CASSEPYEQYF	TGTGCCAGCAGTGAGCCCTACGAGCAGTACTTC
TRBV27	TRBJ1-5	TRBD1	NA	CASSTRQGPQPQHF	TGTGCCAGCAGTACCCGACAGGGCCCTCAGCCCCAGCATTTT
TRBV24-1	TRBJ2-1	NA	NA	CATSVDEVITEQFF	TGTGCCACCAGTGTTGATGAGGTCATAACAGAGCAGTTCTTC
TRBV7-8	TRBJ2-1	NA	NA	CASSCGGGQGNEQFF	TGTGCCAGCAGTTGTGGGGGGGGCCAAGGCAATGAGCAGTTCTTC
TRBV7-8	TRBJ1-5	NA	NA	CASSLMDRGYSNQPQHF	TGTGCCAGCAGCTTAATGGACAGAGGGTATAGCAATCAGCCCCAGCATTTT
TRBV19	TRBJ1-5	NA	NA	CASSFSDNQPQHF	TGTGCCAGTAGTTTCTCAGACAATCAGCCCCAGCATTTT
TRBV6-5	TRBJ1-2	NA	NA	CASSSFPNYGYTF	TGTGCCAGCAGTTCTTTTCCCAACTATGGCTACACCTTC
TRBV5-1	TRBJ1-1	NA	NA	CASSTRHGTEAFF	TGCGCCAGCAGCACCCGACACGGCACTGAAGCTTTCTTT
TRBV29-1	TRBJ2-7	NA	many	CSVVLSYEQYF	TGCAGCGTTGTCCTGTCCTACGAGCAGTACTTC